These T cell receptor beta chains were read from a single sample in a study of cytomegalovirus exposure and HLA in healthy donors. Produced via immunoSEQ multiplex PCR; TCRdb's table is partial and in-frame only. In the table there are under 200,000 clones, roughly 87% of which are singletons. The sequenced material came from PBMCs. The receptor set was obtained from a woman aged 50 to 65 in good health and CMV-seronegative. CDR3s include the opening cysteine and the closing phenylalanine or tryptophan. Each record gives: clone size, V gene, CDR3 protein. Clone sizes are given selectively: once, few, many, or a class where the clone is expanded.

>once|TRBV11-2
CASSLEYGLSSTDTQYF
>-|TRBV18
CASSPPLREGLKLYNEQFF
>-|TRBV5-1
CASSTGTGSTNEKLFF
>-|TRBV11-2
CASSSPKNRGLNYGYTF
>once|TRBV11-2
CASLSGTDTQYF
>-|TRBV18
CASSPFAENTEAFF
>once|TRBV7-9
CASSRTSDNTGELFF
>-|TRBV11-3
CASSLGGQVYNEQFF
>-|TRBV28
CASGTLSQPQHF
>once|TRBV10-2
CASSDSESSAFF
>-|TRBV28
CASSTAGQQYF
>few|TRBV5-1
CASSGGGNGANVLTF
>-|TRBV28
CASSRTSGNEQFF
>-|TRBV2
CASSESGLGEQYF
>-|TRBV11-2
CASSRIAWRQETQYF